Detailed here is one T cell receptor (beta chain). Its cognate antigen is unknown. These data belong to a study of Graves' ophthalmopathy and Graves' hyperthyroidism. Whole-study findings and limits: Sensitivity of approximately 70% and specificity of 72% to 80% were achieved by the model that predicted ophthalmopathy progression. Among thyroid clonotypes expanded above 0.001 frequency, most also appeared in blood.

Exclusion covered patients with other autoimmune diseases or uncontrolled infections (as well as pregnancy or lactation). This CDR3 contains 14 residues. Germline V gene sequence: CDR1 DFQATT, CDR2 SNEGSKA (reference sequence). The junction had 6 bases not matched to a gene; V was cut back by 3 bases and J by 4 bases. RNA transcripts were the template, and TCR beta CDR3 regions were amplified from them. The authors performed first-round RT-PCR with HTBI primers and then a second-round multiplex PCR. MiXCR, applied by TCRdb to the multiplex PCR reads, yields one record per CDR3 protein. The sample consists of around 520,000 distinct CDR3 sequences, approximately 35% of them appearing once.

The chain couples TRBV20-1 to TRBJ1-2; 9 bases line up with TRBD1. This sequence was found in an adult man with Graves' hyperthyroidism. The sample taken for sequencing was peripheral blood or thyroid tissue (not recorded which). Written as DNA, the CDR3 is TGCAGTGCTAGTACAGGGGGCGATAGCTATGGCTACACCTTC. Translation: CSASTGGDSYGYTF.